This T cell receptor beta chain was recorded in a study of blood T cell repertoires in COVID-19. Whole-study context: Sites in the United States, Italy and Spain provided acute and convalescent COVID-19 samples.

CDR1 and CDR2 from the germline V gene are LNHDA and SQIVND (reference sequence). The CDR3 sequence is 14 residues long. V lost 7 bases, J lost 9 bases, and 13 bases stayed unmatched. This clone was seen a single time. Assay: immunoSEQ multiplex PCR; the TCRdb copy retains only in-frame clones and omits some. The table includes 100,000 to 150,000 clones, about four fifths detected once. Sequenced: peripheral blood. V is TRBV19 and J is TRBJ1-1, with 8 nucleotides matching TRBD1. This receptor was identified in a man aged 25-45 years with COVID-19, enrolled during active disease. The CDR3: CASTIQGAVSKAFF. CDR3 DNA sequence: TGTGCCAGTACCATCCAGGGGGCCGTGAGCAAAGCTTTCTTT.